This section outlines one TCR beta chain sequence together with its context. Its recognized antigen is unknown. Per-base quality was not reported, and no clone a single base away is much larger than it. From the germline V gene, CDR1 is LGHNA and CDR2 is YSLEER. CDR3 length: 15 amino acids, cysteine to phenylalanine. CDR3 DNA only is kept here, 45 bases in frame from base 1. The V end loses 4 bases and the J end loses 2 bases, and a stretch of 15 bases separates them. The entry originates in a study of blood T cells in healthy people across ages (dated by TCRdb to between 2014 and 2017). With respect to the entire study: In model experiments, roughly one uniquely barcoded TCR beta cDNA molecule per two T cells was captured by template switching. To track age-related changes in TCR beta repertoire diversity, the study relied on deep sequencing normalized with unique cDNA molecular identifiers. Donors were grouped into four age groups: young (average about 15 years), middle-aged (39), aged (approximately 58) and long-lived (82). To avoid experimental bias, donors of different ages were distributed randomly across sequencing lanes. The study analyzed two additional independent replicas of 1 million unique cDNA reads from the same blood draw for two donors, one aged 18 to 30 and one aged 80 or older. Findings and caveats that apply to the study as a whole: As age increased, observed TCR beta diversity per million T cells dropped in a roughly linear way, and a significant reduction was already evident by age around 41. Because the CMV infection status of the donors was unknown, age-related changes in expanded clonotypes may potentially have been confounded. Total diversity estimates from one million sequenced T cells were considered lower bounds and underestimates. Compared with the aged group, more naive CD4+ T cells, fewer expanded clones and increased TCR diversity were shown by the long-lived group, suggesting age selection. A strong correlation was found between observed TCR beta diversity and the percentage of naive T cells measured by flow cytometry. Conclusive comparison of naive and antigen-experienced compartments was prevented by the profiling of bulk unsorted PBMCs.

The roughly 39 donors, aged roughly 6 to 95 years, were systemically healthy Caucasian individuals from Russia. Each donor gave roughly 9.5 milliliters of peripheral blood, collected into EDTA-treated Vacutainer tubes. Ficoll-Paque density-gradient centrifugation was used to isolate PBMCs, with at least 6.5 million per sample. Trizol reagent was used to extract total RNA from PBMCs, with at least 6 micrograms per sample. For every donor, flow cytometry on a PBMC aliquot measured the percentage of naive CD45RAhigh/CD27high T cells. Library construction relied on 5' RACE. The reads were generated on an Illumina HiSeq 2500. The second PCR ran for about 7 to 11 cycles and used a J-beta primer mix along with a sample-barcoded 5' primer. Each TCR beta cDNA molecule received a unique molecular identifier from a template-switch 5' adaptor carrying 12 random nucleotides. Each sample yielded at least 2.5 million CDR3-containing paired-end reads. First-strand cDNA was synthesized from all RNA with the Mint cDNA synthesis kit, primed by a TRBC-specific oligonucleotide. All cDNA was treated with uracil-DNA glycosylase and then went through a first 18-cycle PCR with the universal primers M1SS and BC2_uni_R. The paper's data handling went like this. For normalization, 1 million high-quality reads were randomly selected from each sample, with every read carrying a distinct molecular identifier. Instead of being binned into consensus sequences, reads with shared molecular identifiers were discarded. MiTCR, with a Q25 quality threshold and the strictest error-elimination algorithm, was used for CDR3 identification, clonotype clustering and error correction. A nonparametric unseen species model using Euler transformation provided a lower-bound estimate of total TCR beta diversity. Clones were called with MiXCR by TCRdb after fastp trimmed the public reads at Q25, and only in-frame beta chains were retained. Entries are consolidated by CDR3 protein sequence, retaining the most common genes and DNA. These V and J calls originate from TCRdb's pipeline instead of the authors' own analysis. For this sample there are fewer than 900,000 distinct CDR3 sequences; under 40% appear just once. 10% to 15% of the sample goes to the ten largest clones.

This clonotype was sampled from a man aged 18 to 35 in good health. The material sequenced was blood. The chain is encoded by TRBV4-3 joined to TRBJ2-7; TRBD2 is a weak D gene call, 6 bases matching. The DNA is as follows: TGCGCCAGCAGCCCCCAGGCAGGGACTGCCTACGAGCAGTACTTC. Translated, this is CASSPQAGTAYEQYF.